This T cell receptor (beta chain) is drawn from a study of CXCR3-negative and CXCR3-positive naive CD8 T cells. Overall study results and limits: The majority of assays used fresh PBMCs, and CXCR3 expression partially decreased after cryopreservation. Both of the naive subsets showed about the same high diversity, but memory CD8+ cells had much less. CXCR3-positive naive cells had more hydrophobic TRB CDR3s than CXCR3-negative naive cells. Whereas memory cells differed, naive CXCR3-negative and CXCR3-positive cells shared similar TRBV-TRBJ usage.

Remarks on this clonotype: Its specificity is not known.

Via 5' RACE with UMI labels, TRB cDNA libraries were prepared. TCRdb re-called the 5' RACE reads and gives one entry per CDR3 protein, without DNA. This table holds 150,000 to 180,000 distinct CDR3 sequences. The CDR3 runs to 13 residues. Germline V gene data show CDR1 as ENHRY and CDR2 as SYGVKD. The sample comprised naive CXCR3+ CD8+ T cells from blood. Subset here: CD45RO-CCR7+CD27+CD95- naive CD8+ T cells expressing CXCR3 (TNR3+). The chain uses TRBV10-3 and TRBJ1-1; the D call from TCRdb, TRBD1, cannot be confirmed without DNA. The sequence was obtained from a human donor in good health. Some clones in this sample may be carry-over from other donors' samples. The CDR3 protein is CAIGDDSYTEAFF.